This T cell receptor beta chain is drawn from a study of T cells in Graves' hyperthyroidism and ophthalmopathy. Amplification yielded TCR beta CDR3 regions, with RNA transcripts as the source. HTBI primers drove first-round RT-PCR of the TCR CDR3. TCRdb reprocessed the multiplex PCR reads with MiXCR, giving one entry per CDR3 protein. The sample yields 350,000 or so distinct CDR3 sequences, about 15% seen once. Notes on this clonotype: One junction end does not reproduce the germline sequence, and a read error may be involved.

Sequences were obtained from blood. The source of this sequence is a woman in her twenties or thirties with Graves' hyperthyroidism that later progressed to Graves' ophthalmopathy.

The CDR3 protein is CASGGLRARATNEKPFF. CDR3 nucleotides: TGTGCCAGCGGAGGTCTGAGGGCAAGAGCAACTAATGAAAAACCGTTTTTT. This chain joins TRBV2 and TRBJ1-4; D is uncertain. Germline CDR1 is SNHLY and CDR2 is FYNNEI. This CDR3 has 17 residues.